The source of this TCR beta chain is a study of CD8+CD57+ T cells in acquired aplastic anemia. Per the germline V gene, CDR1 is SGHVS and CDR2 is FNYEAQ. Trimming left V 5 bases short and J 4 bases short, with 15 bases between. The CDR3 runs 14 residues. Profiling of TCR beta VDJ combinations and CDR3 sequences used genomic DNA as template. Using its own MiXCR run on the reads, TCRdb lists one record per CDR3 protein. The table has approximately 190,000 distinct CDR3 sequences, 48% seen once. The patients chosen for sequencing had shown expansion of CD8+CD57+ cells (detected by flow cytometry). The cohort consisted entirely of patients having severe acquired aplastic anemia. Prior therapy had not been administered to any patient at the time of blood sampling.

V usage is TRBV7-6 and J usage is TRBJ2-7; D possibly corresponds to TRBD2 (5 bases). The TCR sequence derives from a human donor with aplastic anemia. The sequenced sample was sorted CD4+, CD8+, or CD8+CD57+ T cells (not recorded which) from PBMCs. CDR3 sequence: CASSMSEGGYEQYF. Here the CDR3 DNA reads TGTGCCAGCAGCATGAGCGAAGGAGGTTACGAGCAGTACTTC. The whole variable domain, remainder taken from reference TRBV7-6 and TRBJ2-7, is GAGVSQSPRYKVTKRGQDVALRCDPISGHVSLYWYRQALGQGPEFLTYFNYEAQQDKSGLPNDRFSAERPEGSISTLTIQRTEQRDSAMYRCASSMSEGGYEQYFGPGTRLTVT.